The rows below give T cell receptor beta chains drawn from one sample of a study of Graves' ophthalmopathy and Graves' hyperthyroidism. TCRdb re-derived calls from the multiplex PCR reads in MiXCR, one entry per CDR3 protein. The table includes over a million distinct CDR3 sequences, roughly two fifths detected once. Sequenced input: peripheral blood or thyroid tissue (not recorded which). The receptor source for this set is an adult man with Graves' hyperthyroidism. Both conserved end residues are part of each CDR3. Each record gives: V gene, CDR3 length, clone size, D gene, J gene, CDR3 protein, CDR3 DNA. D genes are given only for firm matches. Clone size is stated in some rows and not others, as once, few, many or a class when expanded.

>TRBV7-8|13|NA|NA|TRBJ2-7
CASSLLPRQEQYF
TGTGCCAGCAGCTTACTACCCCGACAGGAGCAGTACTTC
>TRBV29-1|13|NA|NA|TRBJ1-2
CSADQTGLYGYTF
TGCAGCGCAGATCAAACAGGGCTGTATGGCTACACCTTC
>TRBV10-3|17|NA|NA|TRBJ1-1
CASRATGIRRANTEAFF
TGTGCCAGCAGAGCTACAGGTATACGGAGGGCGAACACTGAAGCTTTCTTT
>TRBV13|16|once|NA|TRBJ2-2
CASSLVRGKNTGELFF
TGTGCCAGCAGCTTGGTTAGGGGGAAGAACACCGGGGAGCTGTTTTTT
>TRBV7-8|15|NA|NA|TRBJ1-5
CASSPRSSMYELQHF
TGTGCCAGCAGCCCCAGAAGTAGCATGTACGAGCTCCAGCATTTT
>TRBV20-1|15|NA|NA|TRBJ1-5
CSAVVTGDRTQPQHF
TGCAGTGCTGTTGTAACGGGAGACAGGACTCAGCCCCAGCATTTT
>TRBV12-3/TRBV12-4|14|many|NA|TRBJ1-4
CASSFQGVNEKLFF
TGTGCCAGCAGTTTTCAGGGCGTTAATGAAAAACTGTTTTTT
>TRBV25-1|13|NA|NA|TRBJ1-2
CASSARSEDGYTF
TGTGCCAGCAGTGCTAGAAGCGAGGATGGCTACACCTTC
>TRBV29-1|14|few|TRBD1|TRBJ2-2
CSFRTGGSTGELSW
TGCAGCTTTAGGACAGGGGGTAGCACCGGGGAGCTGTCTTGG
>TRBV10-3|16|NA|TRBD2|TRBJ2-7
CAISPRGLAVSYEQYF
TGTGCCATCAGTCCAAGGGGACTAGCGGTCTCCTACGAGCAGTACTTC
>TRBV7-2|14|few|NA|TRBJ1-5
CASSLKRGNQPQHF
TGTGCCAGCAGCTTGAAGCGGGGTAATCAGCCCCAGCATTTT
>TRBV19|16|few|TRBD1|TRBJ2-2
CASSIETGGRAGELFF
TGTGCCAGTAGTATTGAGACAGGGGGACGCGCCGGGGAGCTGTTTTTT
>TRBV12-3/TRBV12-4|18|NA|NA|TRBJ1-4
CASSLGNRGTAGREKLFF
TGTGCCAGCAGTCTCGGGAACCGGGGAACAGCTGGGCGTGAAAAACTGTTTTTT
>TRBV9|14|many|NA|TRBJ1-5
CASSSGDSNQPQHF
TGTGCCAGCAGCTCAGGAGATAGCAATCAGCCCCAGCATTTT
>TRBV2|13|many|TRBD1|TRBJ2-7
CASSRDRVYEQYF
TGTGCCAGCAGTCGGGACAGGGTATACGAGCAGTACTTC
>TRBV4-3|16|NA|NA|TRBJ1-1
CASSQDFPELNTEAFF
TGCGCCAGCAGCCAAGATTTTCCGGAACTGAACACTGAAGCTTTCTTT
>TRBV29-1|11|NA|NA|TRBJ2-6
CSVEFGGAWAF
TGCAGCGTCGAATTCGGGGGCGCGTGGGCTTTC
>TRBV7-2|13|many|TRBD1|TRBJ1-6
CASSPDRGSPLHF
TGTGCCAGCAGCCCGGACAGGGGTTCACCCCTCCACTTT
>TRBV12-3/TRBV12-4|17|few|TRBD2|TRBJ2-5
CASSFQGLRLAGETQYF
TGTGCCAGCAGTTTTCAGGGGCTAAGACTAGCGGGAGAGACCCAGTACTTC
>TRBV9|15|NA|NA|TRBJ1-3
CASSLSGNSGNTIYF
TGTGCCAGCAGCTTATCCGGAAACTCTGGAAACACCATATATTTT
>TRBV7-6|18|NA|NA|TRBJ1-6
CASSIISILSSYNSPLHF
TGTGCCAGCAGCATAATCTCCATCTTGAGCTCCTATAATTCACCCCTCCACTTT
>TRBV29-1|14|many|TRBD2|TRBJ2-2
CSVETSGRTGELFF
TGCAGCGTCGAGACTAGCGGAAGGACCGGGGAGCTGTTTTTT
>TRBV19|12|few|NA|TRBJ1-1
CASSMWDTEAFF
TGTGCCAGTAGTATGTGGGACACTGAAGCTTTCTTT
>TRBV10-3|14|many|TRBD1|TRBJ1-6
CAISGTGGESPLHF
TGTGCCATCAGCGGGACAGGGGGCGAATCACCCCTCCACTTT
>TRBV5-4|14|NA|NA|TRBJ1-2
CASSLVSRSYGYTF
TGTGCCAGCAGCTTGGTCTCTAGGAGCTATGGCTACACCTTC
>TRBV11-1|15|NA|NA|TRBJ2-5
CASSLAEIRRETQYF
TGTGCCAGCAGCTTAGCGGAGATCCGACGAGAGACCCAGTACTTC
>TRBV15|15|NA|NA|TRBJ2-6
CATSRDEGGANVLTF
TGTGCCACCAGCAGAGATGAGGGCGGGGCCAACGTCCTGACTTTC
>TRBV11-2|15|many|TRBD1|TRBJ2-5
CASSGGGTGQETQYF
TGTGCCAGCAGCGGCGGCGGGACAGGGCAAGAGACCCAGTACTTC
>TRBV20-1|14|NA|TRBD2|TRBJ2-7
CSARPPSGSHEQYF
TGCAGTGCCCGACCCCCTAGCGGGAGCCACGAGCAGTACTTC
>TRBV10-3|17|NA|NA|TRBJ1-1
CAISAAPGPAADTEAFF
TGTGCCATCAGTGCCGCCCCCGGGCCCGCCGCCGACACTGAAGCTTTCTTT
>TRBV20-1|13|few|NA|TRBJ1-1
CSARVGVGTEAFF
TGCAGTGCTAGAGTGGGGGTGGGCACTGAAGCTTTCTTT
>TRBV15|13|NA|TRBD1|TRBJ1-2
CATATGLKDGYTF
TGTGCCACCGCGACAGGGTTGAAGGATGGCTACACCTTC
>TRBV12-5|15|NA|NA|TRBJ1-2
CASGLRNRESYGYTF
TGTGCTAGTGGTCTCCGAAACAGGGAGAGCTATGGCTACACCTTC
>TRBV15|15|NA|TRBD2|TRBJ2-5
CATSLRRGAEETQYF
TGTGCCACCAGCCTACGGCGGGGGGCGGAAGAGACCCAGTACTTC
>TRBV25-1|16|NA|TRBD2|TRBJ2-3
CASSDILAGAVDTQYF
TGTGCCAGCAGTGATATATTAGCGGGAGCCGTAGATACGCAGTATTTT
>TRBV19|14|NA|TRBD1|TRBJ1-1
CASGMQGANIEAFF
TGTGCCAGTGGTATGCAGGGGGCGAACATTGAAGCTTTCTTT